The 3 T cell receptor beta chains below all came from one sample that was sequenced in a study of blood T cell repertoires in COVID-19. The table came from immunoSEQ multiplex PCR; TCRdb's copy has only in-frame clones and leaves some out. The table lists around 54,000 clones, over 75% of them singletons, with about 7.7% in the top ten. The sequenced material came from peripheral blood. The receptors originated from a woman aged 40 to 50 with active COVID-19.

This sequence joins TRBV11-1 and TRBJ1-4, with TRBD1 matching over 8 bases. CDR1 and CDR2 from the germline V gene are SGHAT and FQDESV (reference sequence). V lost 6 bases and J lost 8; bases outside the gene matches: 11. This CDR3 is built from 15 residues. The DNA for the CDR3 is TGTGCCAGCAGTCGACAGGGGATCCCTGGCGAAAAACTGTTTTTT. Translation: CASSRQGIPGEKLFF.

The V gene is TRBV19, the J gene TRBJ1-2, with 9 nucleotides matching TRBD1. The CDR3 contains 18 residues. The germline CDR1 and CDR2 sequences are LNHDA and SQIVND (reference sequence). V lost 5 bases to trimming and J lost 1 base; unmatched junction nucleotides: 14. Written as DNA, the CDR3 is TGTGCCAGTAGTCCCTCCCGGACAGGGGAGGTGCGTAACTATGGCTACACCTTC. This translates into CASSPSRTGEVRNYGYTF.

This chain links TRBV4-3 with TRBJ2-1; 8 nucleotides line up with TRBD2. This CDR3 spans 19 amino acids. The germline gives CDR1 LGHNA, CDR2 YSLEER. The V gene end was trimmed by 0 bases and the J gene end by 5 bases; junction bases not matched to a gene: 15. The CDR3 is CASSQERGTRGGYNNEQFF. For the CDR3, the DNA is TGCGCCAGCAGCCAAGAGAGGGGGACTCGCGGGGGGTACAACAATGAGCAGTTCTTC.